The 30 T cell receptor beta chains below come from one sample, sequenced in a study of blood T cells in healthy people across ages. A second PCR, run for about 7 to 11 cycles, used a sample-barcoded 5' primer plus a J-beta primer mix. One entry per CDR3 protein results from TCRdb running MiXCR on the 5' RACE reads. The repertoire consists of about 640,000 distinct CDR3 sequences, with roughly 58% occurring once and the leading ten covering 30% to 45%. The sample was blood. These receptors all come from a man in his 60s in good health.

The chain links TRBV6-1 to TRBJ1-5, with 9 nucleotides matching TRBD1. This CDR3 is 18 amino acids long. Germline V CDR1 and CDR2: MNHNS, SASEGT. V shed 6 bases and J 0 bases; nucleotides not matched to a gene: 12. CDR3 sequence (DNA): TGTGCCAGCAGGGAACAGGGGGCTCTTTGGGATAGCAATCAGCCCCAGCATTTT. It yields the protein CASREQGALWDSNQPQHF.

This chain connects TRBV7-2 to TRBJ2-7; tentatively, D is TRBD2 (6 bases). Per the germline V gene, CDR1 is SGHTA and CDR2 is FQGNSA. The CDR3 spans 17 residues. V was clipped by 5 bases and J by 6 bases, with 26 bases between them. The CDR3 region is CASSPRDRRLSDGEQYF. CDR3 DNA sequence: TGTGCCAGCAGCCCGCGGGACCGACGGCTGTCTGATGGCGAGCAGTACTTC.

The chain is built from TRBV10-3 and TRBJ2-1; 7 bases agree with TRBD2. The V gene's germline CDR1 is ENHRY and CDR2 SYGVKD. J lost 8 bases, V lost 6 bases, and 4 bases had no gene match. The CDR3 has 12 residues. CDR3 loop: CAIRGLDDEQFF. In DNA form, the CDR3 reads TGTGCCATCAGAGGACTAGACGATGAGCAGTTCTTC.

CDR3 in DNA: TGCGCCGTTGGGGACATCGCGGCTGCTAATGAAAAACTGTTTTTT. Residues: CAVGDIAAANEKLFF. The rearrangement uses TRBV20-1 and TRBJ1-4; D is perhaps TRBD1 (6 bases). This CDR3 is 15 amino acids long. The germline V gene encodes CDR1 DFQATT and CDR2 SNEGSKA (reference sequence).

About this clonotype: The junction shows a germline mismatch at one end, possibly a read error. CDR3 sequence reads: CASSLAIATDTQYF. Here the CDR3 DNA reads TGTGCCAGCAGCCTAGCTATAGCAACAGATACGCAGTATTTT. V gene TRBV7-2 combines with J gene TRBJ2-3; maybe TRBD2 (5 bases). This CDR3 has 14 amino acids. Germline CDR1 and CDR2: SGHTA and FQGNSA.

The chain recombines TRBV20-1 with TRBJ1-2; 7 bases agree with TRBD1. With 3 bases clipped from V and 8 bases from J, the junction kept 15 bases outside the gene matches. CDR1 is DFQATT and CDR2 is SNEGSKA in the germline V gene (reference sequence). This CDR3 has 15 amino acids. CDR3 bases: TGCAGTGCTAGGTCAGCCCGGGACAGAGCGACCGGCTACACCTTC. Translation gives CSARSARDRATGYTF.

The CDR3 spells CSAPDREYTIYF. CDR3 sequence (DNA): TGCAGTGCGCCGGACAGGGAGTACACCATATATTTT. The V and J genes are TRBV20-1 and TRBJ1-3, with 8 bases fitting TRBD1. The CDR3 length is 12 residues. V shed 6 bases, J shed 8 bases, and the junction held 6 bases outside the gene matches. Germline lookup yields CDR1 DFQATT and CDR2 SNEGSKA (reference sequence).

V gene TRBV7-2 combines with J gene TRBJ2-1; D is perhaps TRBD1 (6 bases). CDR1 is SGHTA and CDR2 is FQGNSA in the germline V gene. Trimming left V 1 base short and J 7 bases short, with 14 bases between. This CDR3 contains 15 residues. The CDR3 DNA follows: TGTGCCAGCAGCTTAGGGGGGCTTAGGAGAAATGAGCAGTTCTTC. Translating it yields CASSLGGLRRNEQFF.

The CDR3 nucleotides read TGTGCCAGCAGCCACCGCGGACGAAGTCATGGCTACACCTTC. It encodes CASSHRGRSHGYTF. The chain uses TRBV7-2 and TRBJ1-2, with D unclear. The germline CDR1 and CDR2 sequences are SGHTA and FQGNSA. The CDR3 extends over 14 amino acids. The V end lost 5 bases, the J end lost 6 bases, and 16 bases lay between the germline ends.

The table lists this clonotype with a few counts. V and J are TRBV12-3 or TRBV12-4 and TRBJ2-3; the D is unclear. Trimming took off 0 bases at V and 4 bases at J, with 2 bases between the two ends. This CDR3 region has 12 residues. The CDR3 region has the DNA TGTGCCAGCAGTTTAGCGCCAGATACGCAGTATTTT. Translated, it gives CASSLAPDTQYF.

Details on this clonotype: Relative to the germline gene, one junction end is altered; a read error may explain this. The chain links TRBV10-3 to TRBJ2-2, with TRBD2 matching over 7 bases. The CDR3 covers 15 residues. The germline gives CDR1 ENHRY, CDR2 SYGVKD. CDR3 region: CTISERDSNTGELFF. The CDR3 nucleotides are TGTACCATCAGTGAGCGGGACTCTAACACCGGGGAGCTGTTTTTT.

V and J are TRBV21-1 and TRBJ2-5; the D call TRBD2 from the table was never checked on the DNA. TRBV21-1 is given as a pseudogene. CDR3 length equals 15 residues. CDR3 region: CASSNLRDLGETQYF. The CDR3 DNA follows: TGTGCCAGCAGCAATCTCCGGGACCTAGGGGAGACCCAGTACTTC.

The chain links TRBV27 to TRBJ2-7, with a possible D match to TRBD1 (6 bases). This CDR3 has 15 amino acids. Trimming took off 5 bases at V and 3 bases at J, with 17 bases between the two ends. CDR1 and CDR2 (germline): MNHEY, SMNVEV (reference sequence). CDR3 in DNA: TGTGCCAGCAGTACCCACCCGGGACAAAACTACGAGCAGTACTTC. Translated, it gives CASSTHPGQNYEQYF.

The J gene is TRBJ2-1, the V gene TRBV6-4, with 9 bases identical to TRBD1. This CDR3 contains 16 residues. Germline loops: CDR1 MRHNA, CDR2 SNTAGT. With 0 bases clipped from V and 5 bases from J, the junction kept 5 bases outside the gene matches. CDR3 sequence reads: CASSDSSRTGDNEQFF. CDR3 nucleotide sequence: TGTGCCAGCAGTGACTCGAGTAGGACAGGGGACAATGAGCAGTTCTTC.

Points on this clonotype: The junction does not match germline at one end; this may be a read error. The J gene is TRBJ1-1, the V gene TRBV6-1; no firm D call. This CDR3 has 12 residues. Germline CDR1 reads MNHNS; CDR2 reads SASEGT. CDR3 DNA: TGTGCCAGCAGAGGTACTGACACTGAAACTTTCTTT. This codes for CASRGTDTETFF.

The chain joins TRBV2 to TRBJ2-6; no definite D call. Trimming took off 3 bases at V and 0 bases at J, with 9 bases between the two ends. Germline CDR1 and CDR2: SNHLY and FYNNEI. The CDR3 has 16 residues. The CDR3 loop reads CASSDLRLSGANVLTF. The DNA of the CDR3 is TGTGCCAGCAGTGACCTTCGGCTCTCTGGGGCCAACGTCCTGACTTTC. Filled out from reference TRBV2 and TRBJ2-6, the complete variable domain reads EPEVTQTPSHQVTQMGQEVILRCVPISNHLYFYWYRQILGQKVEFLVSFYNNEISEKSEIFDDQFSVERPDGSNFTLKIRSTKLEDSAMYFCASSDLRLSGANVLTFGAGSRLTVL.

This chain uses TRBV29-1 with TRBJ1-1; D is unresolved. V was pared by 4 bases and J by 1 base, with 16 bases between. CDR3 length: 15 residues. Germline CDR1 reads SQVTM; CDR2 reads ANQGSEA. DNA of the CDR3: TGCAGCGTTGTAGATGTCCAGCGGCCGAACACTGAAGCTTTCTTT. Encoded protein: CSVVDVQRPNTEAFF.

This clonotype has a single count. V usage is TRBV7-2 and J usage is TRBJ1-1; D gene unclear. From germline, CDR1 is SGHTA and CDR2 FQGNSA. The CDR3 has 15 residues. V lost 4 bases to trimming and J lost 0 bases, with 12 bases between them. The CDR3 coding sequence is TGTGCCAGCAGCTCAGCGCTTGGGCTGAACACTGAAGCTTTCTTT. This translates into CASSSALGLNTEAFF.

The chain links TRBV6-1 to TRBJ2-7; D might be TRBD1 (6 bases). Trimming took 7 bases from V and 2 from J, leaving 15 bases between them. Per the germline V gene, CDR1 is MNHNS and CDR2 is SASEGT. The CDR3 runs to 14 residues. CDR3 nucleotide sequence: TGTGCCAGCATCAAAGGGACAATCACCTACGAGCAGTACTTC. It yields the protein CASIKGTITYEQYF.

Notes on this clonotype: Relative to the germline gene, one junction end is altered; a read error may explain this. The V gene is TRBV4-2, the J gene TRBJ2-2; D not resolved. This CDR3 has 14 residues. Germline V gene sequence: CDR1 LGHNA, CDR2 YNFKEQ. DNA of the CDR3: TGTGCCAGCAGCAAAGACGGGAACACCGGGGAGCTGTTTTTT. This gives the protein CASSKDGNTGELFF.

The rearrangement uses TRBV6-8 and TRBJ2-1; 10 nucleotides line up with TRBD2. V shed 2 bases, J shed 8 bases, and the junction held 9 bases outside the gene matches. The CDR3 covers 16 residues. The germline gives CDR1 MNHGY, CDR2 SAAAGT. The CDR3 loop reads CASSYPVLAGEDEQFF. Written as DNA, the CDR3 is TGTGCCAGCAGTTACCCCGTTCTAGCGGGGGAGGATGAGCAGTTCTTC.

This sequence joins TRBV4-1 and TRBJ2-3, with TRBD2 matching over 12 bases. Looked up from germline, CDR1 is MGHRA and CDR2 is YSYEKL. This CDR3 has 18 amino acids. Trimming cost V 4 bases and J 3 bases; bases outside gene matches: 11. CDR3 bases: TGCGCCAGCAGCCCCGGACTAGCGGGGCTCAAATCGACAGATACGCAGTATTTT. Its protein is CASSPGLAGLKSTDTQYF.

This clonotype was seen just once. The chain is built from TRBV7-9 and TRBJ2-1; D perhaps matches TRBD1 (5 bases). TRBJ2-7 matches the DNA end more closely, so the J call is doubtful. This CDR3 is built from 14 residues. Germline values: CDR1 SEHNR, CDR2 FQNEAQ (reference sequence). This CDR3 reads CASSHRQSYNEQYF. The DNA for the CDR3 is TGTGCCAGCAGCCACCGACAGAGCTACAATGAGCAGTACTTC.

This chain connects TRBV3-1 to TRBJ2-4; TRBD2 matches at 10 bases. The V segment lost 3 bases and the J segment 8 bases; nucleotides outside the gene matches: 7. This CDR3 spans 15 amino acids. Per the germline V gene, CDR1 is LGHDT and CDR2 is YNNKEL (reference sequence). The CDR3 spells CASSHPTSGVDIQYF. Written as DNA, the CDR3 is TGTGCCAGCAGCCACCCAACTAGCGGGGTCGACATTCAGTACTTC.

Only a few counts were recorded for this clonotype. The chain employs TRBV6-6 and TRBJ2-3; tentatively, D is TRBD1 (6 bases). Trimming cost V 6 bases and J 11 bases, with 15 bases left between them. This CDR3 spans 12 amino acids. Germline CDR1 MNHNY, CDR2 SVGAGI (reference sequence). CDR3 nucleotide sequence: TGTGCCAGCAGACCGGACAGTCATTTGCAGTATTTT. It codes for CASRPDSHLQYF.

The rearrangement uses TRBV20-1 and TRBJ1-1, with 10 bases lining up with TRBD1. V dropped 4 bases and J dropped 8; count of bases not matched to a gene: 4. The CDR3 has 12 residues. Germline CDR1 is DFQATT and CDR2 is SNEGSKA (reference sequence). For the CDR3, the DNA is TGCAGTGCTATGACAGGGGGCACCGAAGCTTTCTTT. Amino acid sequence: CSAMTGGTEAFF.

This chain uses TRBV9 with TRBJ2-5; D not resolved. This CDR3 spans 15 amino acids. Deletions cut 3 bases from V and 4 bases from J, with 16 bases between. Germline V gene sequence: CDR1 SGDLS, CDR2 YYNGEE. CDR3 sequence (DNA): TGTGCCAGCAGCGCCCATCGCGAGAGGTCAGAGACCCAGTACTTC. Amino acids: CASSAHRERSETQYF.

This clonotype was seen a handful of times. The rearrangement uses TRBV29-1 and TRBJ2-7; D is perhaps TRBD2 (5 bases). CDR1 and CDR2 (germline): SQVTM, ANQGSEA. This CDR3 contains 14 residues. Trimming stripped 4 bases from V and 2 bases from J, with 15 bases between. The CDR3: CSVAPSDSAYEQYF. CDR3 in DNA: TGCAGCGTTGCTCCCTCGGACTCGGCCTACGAGCAGTACTTC.

The J gene is TRBJ1-5, the V gene TRBV20-1, with D possibly TRBD1 on 5 matching bases. This CDR3 region has 15 residues. Trimming pared 0 bases from V and 6 bases from J, leaving 15 bases between. In germline, CDR1 is DFQATT, CDR2 SNEGSKA (reference sequence). The CDR3 nucleotides are TGCAGTGCTAGAGATCCCGTAGGGAGGGGTCAGCCCCAGCATTTT. This sequence encodes CSARDPVGRGQPQHF.

This clonotype came up many times. The chain combines TRBV3-1 with TRBJ1-5, with D tentatively TRBD1 (5 bases). The CDR3 loop spans 13 amino acids. V lost 4 bases to trimming and J lost 5 bases, with 9 bases between them. Germline V gene lookup returns CDR1 LGHDT and CDR2 YNNKEL (reference sequence). CDR3 loop: CASSPGPHQPQHF. The CDR3 DNA reads TGTGCCAGCAGCCCGGGACCTCATCAGCCCCAGCATTTT.